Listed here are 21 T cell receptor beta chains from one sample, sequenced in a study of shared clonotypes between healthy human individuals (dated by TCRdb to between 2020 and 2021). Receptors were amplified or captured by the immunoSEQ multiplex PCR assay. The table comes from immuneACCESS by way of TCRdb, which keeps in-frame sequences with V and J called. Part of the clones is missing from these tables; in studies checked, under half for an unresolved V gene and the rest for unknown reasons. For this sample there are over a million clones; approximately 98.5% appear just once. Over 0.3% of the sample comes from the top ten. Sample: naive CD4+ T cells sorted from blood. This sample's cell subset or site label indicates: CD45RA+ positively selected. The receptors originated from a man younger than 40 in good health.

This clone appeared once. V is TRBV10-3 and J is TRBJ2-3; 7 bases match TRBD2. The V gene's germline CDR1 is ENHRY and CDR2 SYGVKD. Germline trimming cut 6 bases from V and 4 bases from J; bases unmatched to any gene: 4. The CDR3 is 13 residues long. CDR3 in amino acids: CAISSSGSDTQYF. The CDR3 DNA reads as TGTGCCATCAGCTCTAGCGGCTCAGATACGCAGTATTTT.

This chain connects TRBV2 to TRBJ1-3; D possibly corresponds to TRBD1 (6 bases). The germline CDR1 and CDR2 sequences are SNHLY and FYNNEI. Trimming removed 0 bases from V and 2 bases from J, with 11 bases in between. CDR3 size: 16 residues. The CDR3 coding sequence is TGTGCCAGCAGTGAAGCCCCTGAGGGGGCTGGAAACACCATATATTTT. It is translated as CASSEAPEGAGNTIYF.

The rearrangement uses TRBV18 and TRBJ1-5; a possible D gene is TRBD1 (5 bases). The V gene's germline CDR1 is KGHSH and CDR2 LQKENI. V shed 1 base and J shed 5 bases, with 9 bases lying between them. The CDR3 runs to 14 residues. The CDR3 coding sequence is TGTGCCAGCTCACCACAACAGGTGGATCAGCCCCAGCATTTT. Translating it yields CASSPQQVDQPQHF.

The CDR3 DNA sequence: TGTGCCAGCAGCCTCGGACTAGCGGGAGGCGACGAGCAGTACTTC. Translated, it gives CASSLGLAGGDEQYF. The genes are TRBV13 and TRBJ2-7; TRBD2 matches 14 bases. This CDR3 is built from 15 residues. V shed 5 bases and J 5 bases; nucleotides not matched to a gene: 5. Germline CDR1 reads PRHDT; CDR2 reads FYEKMQ (reference sequence).

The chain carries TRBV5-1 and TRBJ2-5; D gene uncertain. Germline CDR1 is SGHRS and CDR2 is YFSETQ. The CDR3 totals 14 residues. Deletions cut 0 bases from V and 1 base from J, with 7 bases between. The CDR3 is CASSLETVQETQYF. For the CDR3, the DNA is TGCGCCAGCAGCTTGGAGACGGTCCAAGAGACCCAGTACTTC. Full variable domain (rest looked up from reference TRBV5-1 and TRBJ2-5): KAGVTQTPRYLIKTRGQQVTLSCSPISGHRSVSWYQQTPGQGLQFLFEYFSETQRNKGNFPGRFSGRQFSNSRSEMNVSTLELGDSALYLCASSLETVQETQYFGPGTRLLVL.

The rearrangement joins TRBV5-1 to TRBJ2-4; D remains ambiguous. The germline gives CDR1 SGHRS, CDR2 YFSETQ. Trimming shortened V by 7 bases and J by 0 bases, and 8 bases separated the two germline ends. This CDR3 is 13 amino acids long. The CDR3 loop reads CASELLAKNIQYF. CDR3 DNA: TGCGCCAGCGAGCTCTTAGCCAAAAACATTCAGTACTTC.

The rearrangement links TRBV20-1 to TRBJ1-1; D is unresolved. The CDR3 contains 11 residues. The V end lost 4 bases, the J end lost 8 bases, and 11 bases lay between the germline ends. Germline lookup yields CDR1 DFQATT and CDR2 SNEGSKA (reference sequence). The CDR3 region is CSAIKGTEAFF. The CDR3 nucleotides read TGCAGTGCTATCAAGGGTACCGAAGCTTTCTTT.

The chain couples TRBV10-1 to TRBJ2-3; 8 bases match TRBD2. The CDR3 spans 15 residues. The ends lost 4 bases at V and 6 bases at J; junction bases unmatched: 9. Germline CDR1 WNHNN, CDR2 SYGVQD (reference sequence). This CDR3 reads CASSVRGLVSDTQYF. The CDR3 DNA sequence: TGCGCCAGCAGTGTACGGGGACTAGTTTCGGATACGCAGTATTTT.

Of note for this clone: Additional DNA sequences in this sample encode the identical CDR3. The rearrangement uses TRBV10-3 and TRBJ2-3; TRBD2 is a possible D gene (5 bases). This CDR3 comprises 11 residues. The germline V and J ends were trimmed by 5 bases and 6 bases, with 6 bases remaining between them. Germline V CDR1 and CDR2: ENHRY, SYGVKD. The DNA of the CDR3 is TGTGCCATCAGTCTAGCTGATACGCAGTATTTT. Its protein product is CAISLADTQYF.

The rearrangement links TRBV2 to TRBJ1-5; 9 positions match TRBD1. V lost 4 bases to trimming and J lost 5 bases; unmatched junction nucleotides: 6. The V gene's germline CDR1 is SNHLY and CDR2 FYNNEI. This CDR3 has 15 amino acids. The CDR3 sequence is CASSGVQGAHQPQHF. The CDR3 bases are TGTGCCAGCAGTGGAGTACAGGGGGCTCATCAGCCCCAGCATTTT.

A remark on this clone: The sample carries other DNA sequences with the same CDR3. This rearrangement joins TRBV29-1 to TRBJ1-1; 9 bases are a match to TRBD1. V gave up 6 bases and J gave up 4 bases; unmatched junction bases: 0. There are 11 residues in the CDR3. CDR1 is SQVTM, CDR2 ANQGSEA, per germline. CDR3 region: CSVTGGTEAFF. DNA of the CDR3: TGCAGCGTGACAGGGGGCACTGAAGCTTTCTTT.

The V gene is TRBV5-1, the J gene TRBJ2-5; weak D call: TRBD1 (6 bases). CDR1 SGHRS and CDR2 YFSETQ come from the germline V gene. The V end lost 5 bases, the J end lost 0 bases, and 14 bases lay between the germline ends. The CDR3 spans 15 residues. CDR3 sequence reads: CASSRAQGYQETQYF. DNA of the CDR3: TGCGCCAGCAGTCGGGCCCAGGGGTACCAAGAGACCCAGTACTTC.

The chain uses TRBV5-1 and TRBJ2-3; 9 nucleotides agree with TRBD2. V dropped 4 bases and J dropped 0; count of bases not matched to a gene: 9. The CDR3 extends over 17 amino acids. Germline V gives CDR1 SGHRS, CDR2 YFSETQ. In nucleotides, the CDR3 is TGCGCCAGCAGCCGTAGCGGGAGTGGGTCTAGCACAGATACGCAGTATTTT. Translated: CASSRSGSGSSTDTQYF.

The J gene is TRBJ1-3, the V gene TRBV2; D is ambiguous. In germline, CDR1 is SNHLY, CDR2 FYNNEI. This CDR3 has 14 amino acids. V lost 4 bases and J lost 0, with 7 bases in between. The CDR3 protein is CASSAEISGNTIYF. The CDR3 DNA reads TGTGCCAGCAGTGCAGAAATCTCTGGAAACACCATATATTTT.

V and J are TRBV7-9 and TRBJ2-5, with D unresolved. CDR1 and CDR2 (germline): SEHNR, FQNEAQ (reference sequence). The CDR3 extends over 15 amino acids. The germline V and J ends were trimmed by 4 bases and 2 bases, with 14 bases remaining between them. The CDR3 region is CASSYPQGRQETQYF. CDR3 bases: TGTGCCAGCAGCTACCCCCAAGGCAGGCAAGAGACCCAGTACTTC.

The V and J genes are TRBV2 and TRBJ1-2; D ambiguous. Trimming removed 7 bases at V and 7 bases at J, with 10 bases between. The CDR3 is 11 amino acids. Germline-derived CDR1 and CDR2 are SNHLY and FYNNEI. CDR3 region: CASKEGGGYTF. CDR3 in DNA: TGTGCCAGCAAAGAGGGTGGTGGCTACACCTTC. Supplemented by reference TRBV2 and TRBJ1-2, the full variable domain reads EPEVTQTPSHQVTQMGQEVILRCVPISNHLYFYWYRQILGQKVEFLVSFYNNEISEKSEIFDDQFSVERPDGSNFTLKIRSTKLEDSAMYFCASKEGGGYTFGSGTRLTVV.

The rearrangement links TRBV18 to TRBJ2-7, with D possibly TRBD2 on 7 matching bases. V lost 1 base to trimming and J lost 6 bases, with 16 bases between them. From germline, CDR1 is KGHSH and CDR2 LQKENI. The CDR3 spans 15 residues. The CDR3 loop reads CASSPRAGATREQYF. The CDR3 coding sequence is TGTGCCAGCTCACCACGGGCGGGGGCAACTCGCGAGCAGTACTTC.

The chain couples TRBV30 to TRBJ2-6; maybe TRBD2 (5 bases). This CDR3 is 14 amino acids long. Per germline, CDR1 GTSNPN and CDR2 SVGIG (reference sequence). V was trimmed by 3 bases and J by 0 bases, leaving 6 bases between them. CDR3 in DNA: TGTGCCTGGAGCGGACTCTCTGGGGCCAACGTCCTGACTTTC. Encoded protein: CAWSGLSGANVLTF.

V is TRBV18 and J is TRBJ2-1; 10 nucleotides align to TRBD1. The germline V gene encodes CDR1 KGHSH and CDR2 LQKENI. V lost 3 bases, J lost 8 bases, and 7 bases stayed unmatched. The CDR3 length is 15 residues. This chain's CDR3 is CASSPTGGKRDEQFF. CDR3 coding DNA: TGTGCCAGCTCACCGACAGGGGGCAAAAGGGATGAGCAGTTCTTC.

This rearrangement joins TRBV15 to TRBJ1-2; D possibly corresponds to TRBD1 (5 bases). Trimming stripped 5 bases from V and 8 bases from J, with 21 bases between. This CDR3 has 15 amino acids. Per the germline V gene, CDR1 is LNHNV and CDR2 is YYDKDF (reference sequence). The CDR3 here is CATSLVGVPNSGYTF. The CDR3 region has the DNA TGTGCCACCAGCCTTGTGGGGGTGCCGAACTCCGGCTACACCTTC. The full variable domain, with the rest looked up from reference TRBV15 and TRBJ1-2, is DAMVIQNPRYQVTQFGKPVTLSCSQTLNHNVMYWYQQKSSQAPKLLFHYYDKDFNNEADTPDNFQSRRPNTSFCFLDIRSPGLGDTAMYLCATSLVGVPNSGYTFGSGTRLTVV.

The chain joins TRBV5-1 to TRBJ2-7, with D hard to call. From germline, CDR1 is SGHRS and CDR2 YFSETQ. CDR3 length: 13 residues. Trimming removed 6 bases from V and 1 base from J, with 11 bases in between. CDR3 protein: CASNPGESYEQYF. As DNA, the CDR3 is TGCGCCAGCAATCCAGGAGAATCCTACGAGCAGTACTTC.